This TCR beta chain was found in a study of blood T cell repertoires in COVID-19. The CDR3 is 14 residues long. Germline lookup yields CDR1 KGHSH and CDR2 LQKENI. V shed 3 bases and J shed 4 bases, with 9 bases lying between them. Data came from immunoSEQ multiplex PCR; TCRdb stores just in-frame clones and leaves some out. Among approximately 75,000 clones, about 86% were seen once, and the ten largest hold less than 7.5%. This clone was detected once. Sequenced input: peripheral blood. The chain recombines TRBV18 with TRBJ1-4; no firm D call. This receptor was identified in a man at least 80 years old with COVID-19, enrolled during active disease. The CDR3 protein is CASSPAGYNEKLFF. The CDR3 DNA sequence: TGTGCCAGCTCACCCGCAGGTTATAATGAAAAACTGTTTTTT.